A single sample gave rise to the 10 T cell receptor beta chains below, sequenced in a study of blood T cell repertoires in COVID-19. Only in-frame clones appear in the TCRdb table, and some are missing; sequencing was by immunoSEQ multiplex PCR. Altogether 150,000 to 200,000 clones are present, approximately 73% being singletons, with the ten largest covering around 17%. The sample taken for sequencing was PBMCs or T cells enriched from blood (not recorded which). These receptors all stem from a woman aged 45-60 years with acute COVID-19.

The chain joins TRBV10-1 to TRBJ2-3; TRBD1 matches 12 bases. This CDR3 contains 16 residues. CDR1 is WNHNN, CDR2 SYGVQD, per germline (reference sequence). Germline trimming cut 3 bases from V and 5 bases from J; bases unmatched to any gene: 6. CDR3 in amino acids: CASSDPRDRGQDTQYF. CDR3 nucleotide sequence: TGCGCCAGCAGTGACCCGCGGGACAGGGGGCAAGATACGCAGTATTTT.

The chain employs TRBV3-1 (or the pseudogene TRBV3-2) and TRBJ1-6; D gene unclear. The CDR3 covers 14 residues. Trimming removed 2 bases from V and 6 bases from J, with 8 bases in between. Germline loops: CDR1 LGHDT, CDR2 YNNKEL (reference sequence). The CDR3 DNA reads TGTGCCAGCAGCCAACGCGAAACTAATTCACCCCTCCACTTT. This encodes CASSQRETNSPLHF.

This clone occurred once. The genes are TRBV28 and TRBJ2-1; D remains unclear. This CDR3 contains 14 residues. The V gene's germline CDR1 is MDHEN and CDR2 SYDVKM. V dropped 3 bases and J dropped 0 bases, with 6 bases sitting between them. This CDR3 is CASSFSSSYNEQFF. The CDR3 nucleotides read TGTGCCAGCAGTTTTTCGAGCTCCTACAATGAGCAGTTCTTC.

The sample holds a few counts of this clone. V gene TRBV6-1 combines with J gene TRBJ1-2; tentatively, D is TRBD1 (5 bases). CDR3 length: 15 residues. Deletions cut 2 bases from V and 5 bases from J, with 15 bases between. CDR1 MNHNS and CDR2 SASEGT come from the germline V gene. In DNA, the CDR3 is TGTGCCAGCAGTGAATTGAGGGTGGGGACTTATGGCTACACCTTC. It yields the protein CASSELRVGTYGYTF.

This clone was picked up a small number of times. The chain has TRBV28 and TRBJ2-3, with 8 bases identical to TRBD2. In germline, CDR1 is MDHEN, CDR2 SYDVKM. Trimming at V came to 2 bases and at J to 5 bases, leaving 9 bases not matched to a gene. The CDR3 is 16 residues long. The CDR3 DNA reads TGTGCCAGCAGTTTAGGGCGGGGGGCGATGGGAGATACGCAGTATTTT. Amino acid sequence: CASSLGRGAMGDTQYF.

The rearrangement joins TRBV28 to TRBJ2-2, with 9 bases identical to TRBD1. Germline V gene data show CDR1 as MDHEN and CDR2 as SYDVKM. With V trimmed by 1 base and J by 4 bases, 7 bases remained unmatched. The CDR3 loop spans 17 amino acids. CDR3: CASSLSLGTGSTGELFF. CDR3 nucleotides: TGTGCCAGCAGTTTATCTTTAGGGACAGGGTCCACCGGGGAGCTGTTTTTT.

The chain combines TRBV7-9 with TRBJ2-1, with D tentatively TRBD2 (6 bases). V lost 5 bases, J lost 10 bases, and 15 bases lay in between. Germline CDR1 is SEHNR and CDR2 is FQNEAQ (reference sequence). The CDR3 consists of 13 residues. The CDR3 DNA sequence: TGTGCCAGCAGCCTGGGCGGGGTCCGGGAGCAGTTCTTC. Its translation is CASSLGGVREQFF.

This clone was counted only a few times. This CDR3 reads CASSSPGQGGQPQHF. The DNA of the CDR3 is TGTGCCAGCAGTTCTCCGGGACAGGGGGGCCAGCCCCAGCATTTT. V is TRBV27 and J is TRBJ1-5, with TRBD1 matching 11 bases. CDR1 is MNHEY, CDR2 SMNVEV, per germline (reference sequence). This CDR3 has 15 amino acids. Trimming took 4 bases from V and 7 from J; bases not matched to a gene: 6.

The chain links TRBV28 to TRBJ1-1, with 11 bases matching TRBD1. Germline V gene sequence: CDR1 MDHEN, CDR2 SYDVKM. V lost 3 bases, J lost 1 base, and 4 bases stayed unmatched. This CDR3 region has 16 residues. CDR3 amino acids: CASSLDRGLQNTEAFF. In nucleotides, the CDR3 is TGTGCCAGCAGTTTGGACAGGGGGCTCCAGAACACTGAAGCTTTCTTT.

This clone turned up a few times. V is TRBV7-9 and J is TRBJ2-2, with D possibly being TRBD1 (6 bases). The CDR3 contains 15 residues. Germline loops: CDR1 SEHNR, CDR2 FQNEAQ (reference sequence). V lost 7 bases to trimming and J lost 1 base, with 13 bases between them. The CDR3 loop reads CASIPGVGNTGELFF. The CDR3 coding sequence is TGTGCCAGCATCCCAGGGGTGGGGAACACCGGGGAGCTGTTTTTT.